Below are 32 T cell receptor beta chains sequenced from a single sample in a study of T-cell memory formation after mild COVID-19. Via MiXCR, TCRdb re-called the 5' RACE reads, giving one row per CDR3 protein. The sample yields about 500,000 distinct CDR3 sequences, around 20% seen once. The sample was PBMCs or a T cell subset sorted from them (not recorded which). Receptors originate from an adult woman who had mild COVID-19 (a few samples of this study predate the infection). Cell type and time point are not known.

The rearrangement joins TRBV20-1 to TRBJ2-2; D is ambiguous. CDR3 length: 14 residues. Trimming stripped 6 bases from V and 6 bases from J, with 17 bases between. Per germline, CDR1 DFQATT and CDR2 SNEGSKA (reference sequence). The CDR3 is CSALLGDRAGELFF. The CDR3 DNA follows: TGCAGTGCCCTACTTGGGGATCGGGCCGGGGAGCTGTTTTTT.

This clonotype was counted only a few times. The CDR3: CASSMSSQSDYGYTF. The CDR3 nucleotides read TGTGCCAGCAGCATGAGCTCCCAGAGTGACTATGGCTACACCTTC. V gene TRBV16 combines with J gene TRBJ1-2; no clear D. Germline values: CDR1 KGHSY, CDR2 FQNENV. This CDR3 region has 15 residues. V lost 5 bases and J lost 3, with 16 bases in between.

V is TRBV7-9 and J is TRBJ2-7; 8 bases are shared with TRBD1. J gave up 3 bases and V 2 bases, and 6 bases lay outside the gene matches. This CDR3 has 15 residues. CDR1 SEHNR and CDR2 FQNEAQ come from the germline V gene (reference sequence). CDR3 coding DNA: TGTGCCAGCAGCTTAATAGGACAGGGAAACTACGAGCAGTACTTC. As protein: CASSLIGQGNYEQYF.

This clonotype was counted between two and nine times. The genes are TRBV19 and TRBJ2-2; D is perhaps TRBD1 (6 bases). Germline CDR1 is LNHDA and CDR2 is SQIVND (reference sequence). The CDR3 is 11 residues long. V lost 9 bases and J lost 6, with 8 bases in between. CDR3 sequence (DNA): TGTGCCAGCCGGACAGCCGGGGAGCTGTTTTTT. As protein: CASRTAGELFF.

This clonotype was detected a few times. The gene calls are TRBV28 and TRBJ2-7; no firm D call. Trimming pared 1 base from V and 2 bases from J, leaving 12 bases between. This CDR3 contains 15 residues. CDR1 is MDHEN, CDR2 SYDVKM, per germline. The CDR3 DNA sequence: TGTGCCAGCAGTTTATTTAACCGGCCAGCCTACGAGCAGTACTTC. Amino acids: CASSLFNRPAYEQYF.

This clonotype was counted many times. V gene TRBV7-2 combines with J gene TRBJ2-1, with 9 bases that match TRBD1. The length of the CDR3 is 15 residues. V lost 4 bases and J lost 0; bases outside the gene matches: 1. Germline V gene sequence: CDR1 SGHTA, CDR2 FQGNSA. The CDR3 bases are TGTGCCAGCAGCTCGGACAGGGGCTCCTACAATGAGCAGTTCTTC. This encodes CASSSDRGSYNEQFF. Complete variable domain (other parts from reference TRBV7-2 and TRBJ2-1): GAGVSQSPSNKVTEKGKDVELRCDPISGHTALYWYRQSLGQGLEFLIYFQGNSAPDKSGLPSDRFSAERTGGSVSTLTIQRTQQEDSAVYLCASSSDRGSYNEQFFGPGTRLTVL.

The chain joins TRBV7-3 to TRBJ2-3, with D perhaps assigned TRBD1 or TRBD2 (5 bases each). Between the trimmed V and J ends, which lost 4 bases and 2 bases, there was a span of 10 bases. Germline V gives CDR1 SGHTA, CDR2 FQGTGA. The length of the CDR3 is 14 residues. In DNA form, the CDR3 reads TGTGCCAGCAGCTCCGGGGCAAACACAGATACGCAGTATTTT. As protein: CASSSGANTDTQYF.

This clonotype was recorded many times. The chain joins TRBV12-3 or TRBV12-4 to TRBJ2-7, with D unresolved. The CDR3 is 11 residues long. Between the trimmed V and J ends, which lost 0 bases and 5 bases, there was a span of 2 bases. The CDR3 nucleotides are TGTGCCAGCAGTTTAGCGCACGAGCAGTACTTC. Translation: CASSLAHEQYF.

The chain couples TRBV7-2 to TRBJ2-7, with 8 bases matching TRBD2. The CDR3 is 14 amino acids. V lost 5 bases and J lost 5; bases outside the gene matches: 8. In germline, CDR1 is SGHTA, CDR2 FQGNSA. In DNA form, the CDR3 reads TGTGCCAGCAGCCCGGGGAGCGGGAGTCACGAGCAGTACTTC. Protein sequence: CASSPGSGSHEQYF.

J is TRBJ2-1 and V is TRBV7-9, with 8 positions matching TRBD1. The V and J ends lost 4 bases and 1 base, in that order; junction bases with no gene match: 3. This CDR3 is 15 amino acids long. Germline CDR1 reads SEHNR; CDR2 reads FQNEAQ (reference sequence). The CDR3 DNA reads as TGTGCCAGCAGCTCTCGGACAGGGTCCTACAATGAGCAGTTCTTC. Encoded protein: CASSSRTGSYNEQFF.

The genes are TRBV6-1 and TRBJ2-7, with TRBD1 matching 10 bases. Trimming took 7 bases from V and 5 from J; bases not matched to a gene: 11. The CDR3 has 15 residues. Per the germline V gene, CDR1 is MNHNS and CDR2 is SASEGT. In DNA form, the CDR3 reads TGTGCCAGCACTATGGACAGGGGGTGGAGGAACGAGCAGTACTTC. It translates to CASTMDRGWRNEQYF.

V and J are TRBV5-6 and TRBJ2-2, with D maybe TRBD1 (5 bases). Germline V gene data show CDR1 as SGHDT and CDR2 as YYEEEE. The V and J ends lost 0 bases and 6 bases respectively, with 9 bases between them. The CDR3 loop spans 14 amino acids. The CDR3: CASSLVGLPGELFF. The CDR3 nucleotides read TGTGCCAGCAGCTTGGTGGGGCTTCCCGGGGAGCTGTTTTTT.

This clonotype has a handful of counts. The rearrangement uses TRBV6-2 or TRBV6-3 and TRBJ2-1, with D perhaps TRBD2 (5 bases). The germline V gene has CDR1 MNHEY and CDR2 SVGEGT. The CDR3 extends over 15 amino acids. V was clipped by 7 bases and J by 3 bases, with 16 bases between them. DNA of the CDR3: TGTGCCAGCACCCTAGACGGACTTAACTACAATGAGCAGTTCTTC. This encodes CASTLDGLNYNEQFF.

The J gene is TRBJ2-2, the V gene TRBV11-2, with TRBD2 matching 8 bases. Losses at the gene ends were 6 bases for V and 6 bases for J; bases not matched to a gene: 9. Germline V gene data show CDR1 as SGHAT and CDR2 as FQNNGV. The CDR3 runs 15 residues. Here the CDR3 reads CASRSPGGPSGELFF. The CDR3 nucleotides are TGTGCCAGCAGGTCTCCGGGGGGGCCCTCCGGGGAGCTGTTTTTT.

This chain links TRBV30 with TRBJ2-5; tentatively, D is TRBD2 (7 bases). V lost 4 bases and J 5 bases, leaving 17 bases between the germline ends. The CDR3 runs to 14 residues. Germline CDR1 is GTSNPN and CDR2 is SVGIG (reference sequence). The CDR3 sequence is CAWIRGGRRETQYF. The CDR3 DNA reads TGTGCCTGGATAAGGGGGGGCCGACGGGAGACCCAGTACTTC.

Many counts were recorded for this clonotype. The gene calls are TRBV20-1 and TRBJ2-5; 8 positions match TRBD1. The CDR3 loop spans 13 amino acids. Germline-derived CDR1 and CDR2 are DFQATT and SNEGSKA (reference sequence). V shed 1 base and J 5 bases; nucleotides not matched to a gene: 3. The CDR3 loop is CSARVQGVETQYF. CDR3 sequence (DNA): TGCAGTGCTAGAGTACAGGGGGTTGAGACCCAGTACTTC.

The chain recombines TRBV23-1 with TRBJ2-1, with 9 bases matching TRBD2. TRBV23-1 is an ORF for which the function is uncertain. V was pared by 7 bases and J by 4 bases, with 17 bases of the junction left unmatched. This CDR3 is built from 18 residues. The chain's CDR3 is CASIIGSGSSRTYNEQFF. CDR3 bases: TGCGCCAGCATTATCGGTAGCGGGAGCTCGAGGACTTACAATGAGCAGTTCTTC.

The chain combines TRBV4-1 with TRBJ1-4; D not certain. Looked up from germline, CDR1 is MGHRA and CDR2 is YSYEKL. V dropped 1 base and J dropped 8 bases, with 17 bases sitting between them. The CDR3 spans 16 residues. The CDR3 region has the DNA TGCGCCAGCAGCCAAGGAGGGTACGGCACGGTGGAAAAACTGTTTTTT. It is translated as CASSQGGYGTVEKLFF.

This clonotype has a handful of counts. The V and J genes are TRBV5-1 and TRBJ1-1, with D perhaps TRBD1 (6 bases). Trimming shortened V by 3 bases and J by 7 bases, and 10 bases separated the two germline ends. The CDR3 runs 12 residues. The germline V gene has CDR1 SGHRS and CDR2 YFSETQ. The CDR3 is CASSYGQSEAFF. CDR3 DNA: TGCGCCAGCAGCTACGGACAGAGTGAAGCTTTCTTT.

This clonotype was picked up a small number of times. The chain couples TRBV7-9 to TRBJ2-7; 11 bases map to TRBD1. The CDR3 runs 14 residues. Trimming removed 3 bases from V and 6 bases from J; junction bases left unmatched: 4. The V gene's germline CDR1 is SEHNR and CDR2 FQNEAQ (reference sequence). In DNA form, the CDR3 reads TGTGCCAGCAGCTTCCCCGGGACAGGGGGCGAGCAGTACTTC. It encodes CASSFPGTGGEQYF.

This chain uses TRBV20-1 with TRBJ2-1; 12 nucleotides match TRBD2. There are 14 residues in the CDR3. Per the germline V gene, CDR1 is DFQATT and CDR2 is SNEGSKA (reference sequence). J was trimmed by 8 bases and V by 6 bases; bases with no gene match: 8. The CDR3 is CSAMTSGSSDEQFF. For the CDR3, the DNA is TGCAGTGCGATGACTAGCGGGAGTTCCGATGAGCAGTTCTTC.

The V gene is TRBV5-5, the J gene TRBJ2-2; 10 nucleotides agree with TRBD1. The CDR3 extends over 17 amino acids. Germline lookup yields CDR1 SGHKS and CDR2 YYEKEE (reference sequence). After removal of 2 bases from V and 4 bases from J, the junction contained 8 bases not matched to a gene. CDR3 protein: CASSLRGGTGVTGELFF. The CDR3 bases are TGTGCCAGCAGCTTAAGAGGGGGGACAGGGGTCACCGGGGAGCTGTTTTTT.

This clonotype showed up many times. In DNA form, the CDR3 reads TGTGCCAGCAGTCCCATCGCTAACTATGGCTACACCTTC. This encodes CASSPIANYGYTF. V and J are TRBV25-1 and TRBJ1-2; no clear D gene. CDR3 size: 13 residues. From germline, CDR1 is MGHDK and CDR2 SYGVNS. V lost 5 bases, J lost 0 bases, and 7 bases lay in between.

This clonotype was observed a handful of times. The junction shows a germline mismatch at one end, possibly a read error. The V and J genes are TRBV29-1 and TRBJ2-5, with D possibly being TRBD1 or TRBD2 (6 bases each). Germline V gene sequence: CDR1 SQVTM, CDR2 ANQGSEA. The CDR3 sequence is 13 residues long. CDR3 amino acids: CSVGLGGGESQYF. CDR3 bases: TGCAGCGTTGGGCTAGGGGGAGGAGAGAGCCAGTACTTC.

This clonotype turned up a few times. The rearrangement uses TRBV24-1 and TRBJ1-2, with no clear D. CDR3 length: 22 residues. The V end lost 1 base, the J end lost 4 bases, and 33 bases lay between the germline ends. Germline lookup yields CDR1 KGHDR and CDR2 SFDVKD. In DNA form, the CDR3 reads TGTGCCACCAGTGATTTACGCCGTCTAGGGCGAGCCAGGCCGAGTGGTTGCTATGGCTACACCTTC. It yields the protein CATSDLRRLGRARPSGCYGYTF.

The chain combines TRBV13 with TRBJ2-7, with D tentatively TRBD2 (5 bases). This CDR3 spans 15 amino acids. Trimming stripped 0 bases from V and 2 bases from J, with 11 bases between. Germline values: CDR1 PRHDT, CDR2 FYEKMQ (reference sequence). CDR3 nucleotides: TGTGCCAGCAGCTTAGGAGTAGCGAGAACCTACGAGCAGTACTTC. This gives the protein CASSLGVARTYEQYF.

Only a few counts were recorded for this clonotype. This chain links TRBV5-1 with TRBJ1-2; D ambiguous. Germline assignment: CDR1 SGHRS and CDR2 YFSETQ. The CDR3 totals 12 residues. The germline V and J ends were trimmed by 0 bases and 8 bases, with 8 bases remaining between them. The CDR3 region is CASSLDVEGYTF. CDR3 DNA sequence: TGCGCCAGCAGCTTGGATGTGGAGGGCTACACCTTC.

This clonotype was observed at least ten times. This chain uses TRBV7-2 with TRBJ2-1; the D is unclear. V was cut by 5 bases and J by 3 bases, with 17 bases left in between. The CDR3 runs 16 residues. Germline assignment: CDR1 SGHTA and CDR2 FQGNSA. The CDR3 region is CASSPALSLLYNEQFF. The CDR3 DNA reads as TGTGCCAGCAGCCCAGCTTTGAGCCTACTCTACAATGAGCAGTTCTTC.

This clonotype was seen a few times. V and J are TRBV19 and TRBJ2-1, with D possibly called TRBD1 or TRBD2 (6 bases each). This CDR3 contains 17 residues. The germline V gene has CDR1 LNHDA and CDR2 SQIVND (reference sequence). V lost 4 bases, J lost 4 bases, and 20 bases lay in between. CDR3 protein: CASSTPLRGQGYNEQFF. The DNA of the CDR3 is TGTGCCAGTAGTACCCCACTCCGGGGGCAGGGGTACAATGAGCAGTTCTTC.

This clonotype appeared a few times. Germline and junction disagree at one end, which may indicate a read error. This chain links TRBV24-1 with TRBJ2-3, with 12 bases identical to TRBD2. Germline CDR1 reads KGHDR; CDR2 reads SFDVKD. The CDR3 loop spans 20 amino acids. CDR3 sequence (DNA): TGTGCCACCGGTGACTCGAATGGCCTAGCGGGAGGGCCGAGCACAGATACGCAGTATTTT. Its protein is CATGDSNGLAGGPSTDTQYF.

The J gene is TRBJ2-3, the V gene TRBV28, with a tentative D call TRBD1 (5 bases). The V end lost 5 bases, the J end lost 10 bases, and 10 bases lay between the germline ends. Germline V CDR1 and CDR2: MDHEN, SYDVKM. The CDR3 covers 11 residues. The chain's CDR3 is CASSPGWAQYF. CDR3 sequence (DNA): TGTGCCAGCAGTCCAGGGTGGGCGCAGTATTTT.

V gene TRBV2 combines with J gene TRBJ1-1; D is ambiguous. V was shortened by 1 base and J by 10 bases, with 7 bases between the two germline ends. Per the germline V gene, CDR1 is SNHLY and CDR2 is FYNNEI. The CDR3 is 11 residues long. CDR3: CASSEEGIAFF. In DNA form, the CDR3 reads TGTGCCAGCAGTGAAGAGGGTATAGCTTTCTTT. Using reference TRBV2 and TRBJ1-1 for the parts outside the CDR3, the full variable domain is EPEVTQTPSHQVTQMGQEVILRCVPISNHLYFYWYRQILGQKVEFLVSFYNNEISEKSEIFDDQFSVERPDGSNFTLKIRSTKLEDSAMYFCASSEEGIAFFGQGTRLTVV.